One TCR beta chain is described in this entry. One junction end does not reproduce the germline sequence, and a read error may be involved. The CDR3 contains 13 residues. Germline V gives CDR1 MNHNS, CDR2 SASEGT. The record originates from a study of control samples from healthy donors and cancer patients. Using immunoSEQ multiplex PCR, the repertoire was profiled, and TCRdb retains in-frame clones only, with some absent. The sample lists roughly 150,000 clones, 88% occurring once. The sample comprised blood. The receptor was derived from a man aged 18 to 29 in good health. This chain links TRBV6-1 with TRBJ1-1; D is unclear. This CDR3 reads CASSEVGPSKSHF. The CDR3 DNA sequence: TGTGCCAGCAGTGAAGTTGGACCCTCTAAAAGCCACTTT.